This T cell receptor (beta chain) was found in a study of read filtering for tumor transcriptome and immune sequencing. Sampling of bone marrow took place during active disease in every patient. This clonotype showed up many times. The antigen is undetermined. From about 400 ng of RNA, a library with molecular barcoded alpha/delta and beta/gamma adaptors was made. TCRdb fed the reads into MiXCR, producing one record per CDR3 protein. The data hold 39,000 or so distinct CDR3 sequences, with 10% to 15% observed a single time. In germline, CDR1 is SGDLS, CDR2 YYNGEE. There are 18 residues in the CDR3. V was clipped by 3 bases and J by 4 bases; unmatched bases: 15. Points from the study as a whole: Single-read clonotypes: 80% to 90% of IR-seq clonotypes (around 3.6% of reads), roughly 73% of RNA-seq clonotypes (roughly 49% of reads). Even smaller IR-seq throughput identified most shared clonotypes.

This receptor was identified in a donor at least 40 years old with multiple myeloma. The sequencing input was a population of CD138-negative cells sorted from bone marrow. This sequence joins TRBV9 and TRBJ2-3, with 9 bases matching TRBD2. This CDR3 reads CASSARPIAGAGADTQYF. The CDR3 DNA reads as TGTGCCAGCAGCGCGAGACCTATAGCGGGAGCAGGGGCAGATACGCAGTATTTT.